The 9 T cell receptor beta chains below were found in one sample sequenced in a study of molecular identifiers for immune sequencing clone quantification. MiXCR, applied by TCRdb to the PCR reads, yields one record per CDR3 protein. The sample consists of about 510,000 distinct CDR3 sequences, under 30% of them appearing once. Sequencing was performed on naive CD8+ T cells from blood, with Jurkat cell RNA spiked in. Stated subset: FACS-sorted CD8+CD4-CCR7+CD45RA+ naive T cells. The origin of the receptors is a human donor in good health. Some libraries in this study had Jurkat cell RNA spiked in.

This clonotype was counted a few times. This sequence joins TRBV13 and TRBJ2-7; perhaps TRBD1 as D (6 bases). The CDR3 contains 14 residues. Germline lookup yields CDR1 PRHDT and CDR2 FYEKMQ (reference sequence). With 0 bases removed from V and 7 bases from J, the gap between germline ends came to 13 bases. CDR3 residues: CASSLGRGSGEQYF. The CDR3 coding sequence is TGTGCCAGCAGCTTAGGCAGGGGCTCGGGTGAGCAGTACTTC.

Concerning this clonotype itself: Given a much more abundant clone one base away, this may be a read error. The chain is built from TRBV7-9 and TRBJ2-3, with a possible D match to TRBD2 (6 bases). Germline V gene data show CDR1 as SEHNR and CDR2 as FQNEAQ (reference sequence). Trimming removed 5 bases at V and 7 bases at J, with 22 bases between. CDR3 length equals 16 residues. The CDR3 coding sequence is TGTGCCAGCAGCCCAAGTGCGGGACCAGCGCGATATACGCAGTATTTT. Translation: CASSPSAGPARYTQYF.

The chain carries TRBV12-5 and TRBJ1-1; D gene unclear. V lost 4 bases to trimming and J lost 4 bases, with 10 bases between them. CDR3 size: 13 residues. The V gene's germline CDR1 is LGHNT and CDR2 FRNRAP. The CDR3 reads CASGYHNPTEAFF. CDR3 sequence (DNA): TGTGCTAGTGGTTACCATAATCCCACTGAAGCTTTCTTT.

In this sample, this clonotype turned up many times. This chain joins TRBV4-1 and TRBJ1-3; TRBD1 aligns across 8 bases. V dropped 5 bases and J dropped 4; count of bases not matched to a gene: 7. CDR3 length: 15 residues. Germline V gives CDR1 MGHRA, CDR2 YSYEKL. The CDR3 is CASSYLTGEGNTIYF. As DNA, the CDR3 is TGCGCCAGCAGCTATCTGACAGGGGAAGGAAACACCATATATTTT.

This clonotype came up a few times. The chain has TRBV6-5 and TRBJ1-1; perhaps TRBD1 as D (5 bases). The V and J ends lost 6 bases and 6 bases respectively, with 17 bases between them. Germline CDR1 and CDR2: MNHEY and SVGAGI. The CDR3 runs to 14 residues. CDR3 sequence reads: CASSWTGLMSEAFF. The DNA of the CDR3 is TGTGCCAGCAGCTGGACGGGACTGATGTCTGAAGCTTTCTTT.

This sequence joins TRBV28 and TRBJ2-2; 7 nucleotides match TRBD2. The V gene end was trimmed by 5 bases and the J gene end by 0 bases; junction bases not matched to a gene: 9. Germline CDR1 and CDR2: MDHEN and SYDVKM. The CDR3 spans 17 residues. The CDR3 reads CASSRPGLQANTGELFF. The CDR3 bases are TGTGCCAGCAGTAGACCGGGACTACAGGCGAACACCGGGGAGCTGTTTTTT.

The chain uses TRBV3-1 and TRBJ1-1; D remains ambiguous. The CDR3 is 15 residues long. Trimming pared 0 bases from V and 6 bases from J, leaving 14 bases between. Germline V gene lookup returns CDR1 LGHDT and CDR2 YNNKEL (reference sequence). CDR3 bases: TGTGCCAGCAGCCAAGATCTCGGCACACACTCTGAAGCTTTCTTT. This encodes CASSQDLGTHSEAFF.

Regarding this clonotype: This could be a read error, since a much larger clone is one nucleotide away. The rearrangement joins TRBV27 to TRBJ1-1; D ambiguous. The CDR3 sequence is 14 residues long. V lost 5 bases to trimming and J lost 0 bases, with 10 bases between them. The germline V gene has CDR1 MNHEY and CDR2 SMNVEV (reference sequence). CDR3 sequence (DNA): TGTGCCAGCAGTGACGGAAACATGAACACTGAAGCTTTCTTT. Translated: CASSDGNMNTEAFF.

The J gene is TRBJ1-6, the V gene TRBV27, with D uncertain. CDR3 size: 15 residues. Germline assignment: CDR1 MNHEY and CDR2 SMNVEV (reference sequence). Deletions cut 0 bases from V and 6 bases from J, with 9 bases between. The CDR3 sequence is CASSLSPHTNSPLHF. For the CDR3, the DNA is TGTGCCAGCAGTTTATCTCCTCATACTAATTCACCCCTCCACTTT.